The TCR beta chain under discussion was sequenced for a study of cytomegalovirus exposure and HLA in healthy donors. Study as a whole: About 180 million T cells yielded 120 million or so unique TCR beta sequences, as an earlier analysis found. Samples from HLA-typed donors yielded some 85 million unique TCRs in an early data release. About 84% of more than 300 genotyped donors fell in the Caucasian-associated ancestry cluster.

Researchers ran the PCR with 60 Vbeta and 13 Jbeta primers. Measured with immunoSEQ multiplex PCR; TCRdb has only the in-frame clones, and not every one. The sample holds approximately 220,000 clones; more than 65% are singletons and the top ten take roughly 1.9%. Trimming cost V 3 bases and J 5 bases, with 7 bases left between them. Germline lookup yields CDR1 GTSNPN and CDR2 SVGIG (reference sequence). The CDR3 covers 11 residues. General study findings and limits: Highest at DRB1 and lowest at HLA-C, TCR association rates differed among HLA loci in a later analysis.

On this clone itself: Antigen specificity is unknown.

Sequencing input: PBMCs. J is TRBJ1-2 and V is TRBV30; no reliable D call. This sequence was found in a woman aged 25-40 years in good health and CMV-seronegative. The CDR3 is CAWSGTYGYTF. CDR3 nucleotides: TGTGCCTGGAGCGGTACTTATGGCTACACCTTC.